This T cell receptor (beta chain) was identified in a study of blood T cell repertoires in COVID-19. Across the study: Italy, Spain and the United States were the sources of the convalescent and acute COVID-19 samples.

Authors' analysis steps: Amplification with reference gene primers provided the estimates of nucleated cell counts. Clones were sequenced by immunoSEQ multiplex PCR, and TCRdb holds only the in-frame ones, with some missing. V and J calls and clone size are given by that table; D and trimming were obtained from the DNA. The profile covers 130,000 or so clones, with 75% to 90% appearing a single time and about 29% taken by the ten largest. CDR3 length: 13 amino acids. Per germline, CDR1 SEHNR and CDR2 FQNEAQ (reference sequence). V was cut by 4 bases and J by 7 bases, with 14 bases left in between. Sequencing was done on a sample of peripheral blood. The source is a man between 65 and 85 years old with active or convalescent COVID-19. The chain joins TRBV7-9 to TRBJ2-7, with D possibly TRBD2 on 6 matching bases. The CDR3 DNA reads as TGTGCCAGCAGCTGGGACCCCGCGGGGGAGCAGTACTTC. It specifies CASSWDPAGEQYF.